This T cell receptor beta chain derives from a study of early T cells in non-severe SARS-CoV-2 infection. Study summary: It was bulk RNA from unsorted whole blood that was sequenced, and the chains were unpaired. Findings and limits, study-wide: Anti-spike CD8 responses were favored in VDJdb matching, and private and CD4 specificities were missed.

Individual cDNA molecules carried attached unique molecular identifiers. One entry per CDR3 protein, called by TCRdb with MiXCR from the 5' RACE reads. The repertoire consists of 75,000 to 80,000 distinct CDR3 sequences, with roughly a sixth occurring once and the leading ten covering around 10%. With respect to this clonotype: Its antigen remains unidentified.

The germline V gene has CDR1 SGHRS and CDR2 YFSETQ. The CDR3 is 15 residues long. V dropped 1 base and J dropped 0 bases, with 8 bases sitting between them. Sequencing was done on a sample of whole blood. The chain employs TRBV5-1 and TRBJ2-4; D remains ambiguous. This receptor was obtained from an adult who was a healthcare worker with PCR-confirmed SARS-CoV-2 infection or an uninfected control (not recorded which). In DNA, the CDR3 is TGCGCCAGCAGCTTGACCCTCCCAGCCAAAAACATTCAGTACTTC. This encodes CASSLTLPAKNIQYF.